The rows below give T cell receptor beta chains drawn from one sample of a study of blood T cells in healthy people across ages. TCRdb reanalysed the 5' RACE reads using MiXCR and keeps one entry per CDR3 protein. Seen here are around 690,000 distinct CDR3 sequences, approximately 59% observed once, and the top ten hold about two fifths. Sequences were obtained from blood. These receptors were collected from a man in his 60s in good health. The CDR3 runs from the conserved cysteine through the conserved F or W. Fields, in order: D gene, V gene, J gene, CDR3 protein. D genes are given only for firm matches.

TRBD2	TRBV20-1	TRBJ2-7	CSATAGGYEQYF
NA	TRBV7-6	TRBJ2-3	CASSLAGGPSDTQYF
NA	TRBV7-2	TRBJ2-1	CATHPRWGNEQFF
TRBD2	TRBV24-1	TRBJ2-3	CATSSGETSTDTQYF
TRBD2	TRBV7-2	TRBJ2-7	CASSLSGLAGVTYEQYF
TRBD2	TRBV4-1	TRBJ2-3	CASSQDLPRPGLATSTDTQYF
NA	TRBV24-1	TRBJ2-3	CATTGPGTDTQYF
TRBD2	TRBV7-2	TRBJ2-5	CASSLAGTSLETQYF
NA	TRBV4-2	TRBJ1-6	CASSQEPGDSPLHF
NA	TRBV10-3	TRBJ2-3	CAISERLPSTDTQYF
NA	TRBV5-1	TRBJ2-2	CASSGTSPSANTGELFF
TRBD1	TRBV6-2/TRBV6-3	TRBJ1-1	CASTGGAIEAFF
NA	TRBV15	TRBJ2-1	CATSRADRHNEQFF
TRBD2	TRBV6-5	TRBJ2-3	CASSYSSGGAPDTQYF
NA	TRBV11-2	TRBJ2-1	CASSPDGQHYNEQFF
NA	TRBV24-1	TRBJ2-5	CATSGTGNRETQYF
NA	TRBV3-1	TRBJ1-5	CASSKGLQLGNQPQHF
TRBD2	TRBV6-2/TRBV6-3	NA	CASSRFSSGGRETQYF
NA	TRBV24-1	TRBJ2-2	CATRRLEGNTGELFF
TRBD1	TRBV12-3/TRBV12-4	TRBJ1-6	CASKGAQGDSPLHF
NA	TRBV28	TRBJ1-2	CASSLSGRNYGYTF
TRBD1	TRBV6-1	TRBJ1-2	CASRLSTGNYGYTF
NA	TRBV6-1	TRBJ2-7	CASRINYEQYF
TRBD2	TRBV12-3/TRBV12-4	TRBJ2-7	CASGPGTRIYEQYF
NA	TRBV5-4	TRBJ1-1	CASSSRSGSGTYGAEAFF
NA	TRBV12-3/TRBV12-4	TRBJ1-5	CASSFDRNQPQHF
TRBD1	TRBV6-5	TRBJ2-1	CASRGQGSSYNEQFF
TRBD2	TRBV3-1	TRBJ2-5	CASSQVTSLSRETQYF
NA	TRBV5-1	TRBJ2-1	CASSLEASLEQFF
TRBD2	TRBV11-2	TRBJ2-3	CASNLSLAGPTDTQYF
TRBD2	TRBV3-1	TRBJ2-5	CASSQERGGAHETQYF
NA	TRBV6-5	TRBJ1-2	CASSPTLTAHYGYTF
NA	TRBV15	TRBJ1-2	CATSRDRGENYGYTF
NA	TRBV7-2	TRBJ1-5	CASSLDGRKDQPQHF
NA	TRBV20-1	TRBJ2-5	CSARPLVGGQETQYF
NA	TRBV24-1	TRBJ2-3	CATSGQPDTQYF
TRBD1	TRBV13	TRBJ1-4	CASSLGQGADEKLFF
TRBD2	TRBV20-1	TRBJ2-1	CSAREAGDYNEQFF
TRBD1	TRBV12-3/TRBV12-4	TRBJ2-2	CASSFRRGQTTGELFF
NA	TRBV11-2	TRBJ2-6	CASSLGTPFGPGANVPTF
TRBD1	TRBV20-1	TRBJ2-7	CSAHGQGYEQYF
TRBD1	TRBV12-5	TRBJ1-4	CASGSGQVNEKLFF
TRBD2	TRBV10-3	TRBJ2-5	CAISVGTTQETQYF
TRBD2	TRBV10-3	TRBJ2-1	CASSGESDNEQFF
TRBD2	TRBV20-1	TRBJ2-1	CSARGTSGVPYNEQFF
TRBD1	TRBV29-1	TRBJ1-5	CSVTGQDNQPQHF
NA	TRBV7-2	TRBJ2-1	CASSLSWRGGGEQFF
TRBD2	TRBV7-7	TRBJ2-5	CASSPLAGFQEAQYF
NA	TRBV5-1	TRBJ2-2	CASRRDYTGELFF
TRBD2	TRBV3-1	TRBJ2-1	CASSQVTGGPGEQFF
NA	TRBV3-1	TRBJ2-5	CASSQLLGGHETQYF
TRBD2	TRBV7-2	TRBJ2-5	CAGSRVAGEQETQYF
TRBD1	TRBV29-1	TRBJ1-4	CSVESGQAVMGEKLFF
TRBD1	TRBV29-1	TRBJ1-5	CSVGQGPDQPQHF
TRBD2	TRBV3-1	TRBJ2-5	CASSPTSGEYNEQYF
NA	TRBV12-3/TRBV12-4	TRBJ2-7	CASSFGRSEQYF
TRBD2	TRBV15	TRBJ2-3	CATSRDSGGQVSDTQYF
NA	TRBV7-2	TRBJ2-3	CASSRGSFTTDTQYF
NA	TRBV20-1	TRBJ2-7	CSAAAGGGHEQYF